This T cell receptor beta chain was recorded in a study of T cells in Graves' hyperthyroidism and ophthalmopathy. This clonotype was observed many times. What was amplified from RNA transcripts were TCR beta CDR3 regions. HTBI primers drove first-round RT-PCR of the TCR CDR3. TCRdb re-called the multiplex PCR reads through MiXCR, storing one row per CDR3 protein. Of over 200,000 distinct CDR3 sequences in the sample, 13% to 15% were seen once. The CDR3 has 14 residues. CDR1 is KGHSH and CDR2 is LQKENI in the germline V gene. V shed 2 bases and J shed 1 base, with 5 bases lying between them. This clonotype originated in a woman between 35 and 50 years old with Graves' hyperthyroidism that later progressed to Graves' ophthalmopathy. The V call is TRBV18, the J call TRBJ2-2; D not certain. Sequenced material: blood. CDR3 bases: TGTGCCAGCTCACCAATACAGAACACCGGGGAGCTGTTTTTT. This gives the protein CASSPIQNTGELFF.